A selection of T cell receptor beta chains follows, all from one sample in a study of tumor-infiltrating lymphocytes in primary liver carcinoma. TCRdb processed the multiplex PCR reads anew with MiXCR; each CDR3 protein has one entry. The table has around 60,000 distinct CDR3 sequences, 71% seen once. The sequencing input was liver tumor tissue from sampling region 4. These receptors originate from a man aged 35 to 55 with primary liver carcinoma and hepatitis B virus infection. CDR3s include the opening cysteine and the closing phenylalanine or tryptophan. The D gene is left open where the match is weak. Clone sizes are given selectively: once, few, many, or a class where the clone is expanded.

TRBJ2-1	TRBV11-2	-	once	TGTGCCAGCAGATTAGAGCTCCTTGCGGGAATGATTGAGCAGTTCTTC	CASRLELLAGMIEQFF
TRBJ2-7	TRBV10-3	TRBD1	-	TGTGCCATCAGTGTGCAGACAGGGAACTACGAACAGTACTTC	CAISVQTGNYEQYF
TRBJ2-7	TRBV11-2	-	many	TGCGCCAGCAGCCAAGTCGGGCCCGACTCCTACGAGCAGTACTTC	CASSQVGPDSYEQYF
TRBJ1-5	TRBV14	-	once	TGTGTCAGCAACCCTCAGACCAATCAGCCCCAGCATTTT	CVSNPQTNQPQHF
TRBJ2-1	TRBV29-1	-	-	TGCAGCGTTGATCCTTCTAGGGCCAATACCAATGAGCAATTCTTC	CSVDPSRANTNEQFF
TRBJ2-4	TRBV7-8	-	-	TGTGCCAGCAGCTTAGCGGGGGAGATCACTCAGTACTTC	CASSLAGEITQYF
TRBJ2-7	TRBV28	-	-	TGTGCCAGCAGTTTAATTACCTATTACTACGAGCAGTATTTC	CASSLITYYYEQYF
TRBJ2-5	TRBV11-2	TRBD2	-	TGTGCCAACAGCTTAGCGGGGCTAGCCCTGGGAGAAAAAGAGACCCAGTACTTC	CANSLAGLALGEKETQYF
TRBJ2-1	TRBV29-1	-	-	TGCAGCTTTGCCATGGCAGGCCCGGAGCAGTTCTTC	CSFAMAGPEQFF
TRBJ2-3	TRBV14	-	-	TGTGCCAGTAGCCAGGAGGGGGGGACCCGGCCCACAGATACGCAGTATTTT	CASSQEGGTRPTDTQYF
TRBJ2-1	TRBV11-2	TRBD2	medium-sized	TGTGCCAGCAGCTTCAAGCATGGGTTGGGGCGGGAGTGGTGGAACTACAATGAGCAGTTCTTC	CASSFKHGLGREWWNYNEQFF
TRBJ2-1	TRBV28	-	-	TGTGCCAGCAGTTTAATAGCTGGCGACTACAATGAGCAATTCTTC	CASSLIAGDYNEQFF
TRBJ2-4	TRBV7-8	-	-	TGTGCCAACAGCTTAGAGGATAGCCGGGCGGATTACGTTCAGTACTTC	CANSLEDSRADYVQYF
TRBJ1-1	TRBV4-2	-	-	TGTGCCAGCAGCCAAGATCGGTGGAACACTGAGGCTTTCTTT	CASSQDRWNTEAFF
TRBJ2-1	TRBV29-1	-	-	TGCAGCGTTGTTGTAGGGCTAGGACAGTTCTTC	CSVVVGLGQFF
TRBJ2-6	TRBV4-1	-	-	TGCTCCAGCAGGCCGACAGAGTCTGGGGCCAACGTCATGACTTTC	CSSRPTESGANVMTF
TRBJ2-5	TRBV7-9	-	many	TGTGCCAGCAGCTTAGCGCGGATAGCGGGGACAGGAGAGACCCAGTACTTC	CASSLARIAGTGETQYF
TRBJ2-1	TRBV7-9	-	-	TGTGTCAGCAGTGGCAGGTTTGATGAGCAGTTCTTC	CVSSGRFDEQFF
TRBJ2-7	TRBV6-2/TRBV6-3	TRBD1	-	TGTGCCAACACCCGGACAGGGATTACGGAGTACGAGCAGTACTTC	CANTRTGITEYEQYF
TRBJ1-1	TRBV29-1	-	-	TGTAGCATTTTTCGTGCGGGGGTTACTGAAGCTTTCTTT	CSIFRAGVTEAFF
TRBJ2-1	TRBV6-1	-	-	TGTGCCTGCAGGGCGGAGGACCGTAGGAGTGAGCAGTTCTTC	CACRAEDRRSEQFF
TRBJ2-1	TRBV4-2	-	-	TGTGTCAGCAGCCTCCTAGCGAGTAGCCACAATGAGCAGTTCTTC	CVSSLLASSHNEQFF
TRBJ2-2	TRBV11-2	-	-	TGTTCCAGCAGCTTACAGCCTAGCAAGATCACCGGGGAGCTGTTTTTT	CSSSLQPSKITGELFF
TRBJ2-5	TRBV5-6	TRBD1	-	TGTGTCAGCAGCGGCCCGACCGGGACAGTGAACCAAGAGGCCCAGTACTTC	CVSSGPTGTVNQEAQYF
TRBJ2-3	TRBV10-3	TRBD1	-	TGTGCCATCAGTGGGGCAGGGGGTGATGACACAGATACGCAGTATTTT	CAISGAGGDDTDTQYF
TRBJ2-7	TRBV11-2	-	-	TGTGCCAGCAGCACCCCCTGGGGATCCTACGAGCAGTACTTC	CASSTPWGSYEQYF